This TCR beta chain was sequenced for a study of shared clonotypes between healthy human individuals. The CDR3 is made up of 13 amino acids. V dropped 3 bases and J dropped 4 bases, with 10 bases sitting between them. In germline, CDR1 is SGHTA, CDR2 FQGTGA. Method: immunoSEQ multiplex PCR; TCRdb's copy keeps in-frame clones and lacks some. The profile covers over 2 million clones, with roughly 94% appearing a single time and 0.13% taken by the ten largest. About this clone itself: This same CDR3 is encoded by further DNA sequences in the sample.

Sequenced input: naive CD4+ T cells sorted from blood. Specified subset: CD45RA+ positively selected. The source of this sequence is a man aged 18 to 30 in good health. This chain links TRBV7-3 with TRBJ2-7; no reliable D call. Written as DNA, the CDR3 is TGTGCCAGCAGCTTCGGCGGCAGTTACGAGCAGTACTTC. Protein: CASSFGGSYEQYF.